This TCR beta chain was identified in a study of blood T cell repertoires in COVID-19. The wider study: The samples span acute and convalescent COVID-19 from the United States, Italy and Spain.

The V and J ends lost 7 bases and 0 bases respectively, with 4 bases between them. CDR3 length equals 12 residues. Produced via immunoSEQ multiplex PCR; TCRdb's table is partial and in-frame only. The data show some 110,000 clones, approximately 85% seen once. The chain employs TRBV12-3 or TRBV12-4 and TRBJ1-5; D remains ambiguous. The TCR was taken from a man in his 60s with acute or convalescent COVID-19. What was sequenced was peripheral blood. In DNA, the CDR3 is TGTGCCAGCACCTATAGCAATCAGCCCCAGCATTTT. Protein sequence: CASTYSNQPQHF.